The rows below give T cell receptor beta chains drawn from one sample of a study of T cells after yellow fever vaccination. TCRdb analysed the 5' RACE reads with MiXCR anew, one entry per CDR3 protein. The sample has around 320,000 distinct CDR3 sequences; around 8.6% are singletons. Source: CD4+ T cells sorted from PBMCs, taken 5 days after the yellow fever booster vaccination. The receptors were gathered from a man aged 18 to 30 who received the YFV17D yellow fever vaccine. Each CDR3 is given without its conserved first and last residue.

TRBV5-1,ASSLEAGGPYNEQF
TRBV12-3/TRBV12-4,ASSPRDPRRDEQF
TRBV6-2/TRBV6-3,ASSTPRDGANVLT
TRBV12-3/TRBV12-4,ASSGTGQF
TRBV18,ASSPFPDTEAF
TRBV28,ASGLLRLNYGYT
TRBV7-9,ASSPLWGQPQH
TRBV6-6,ATRYTGTPTEAF
TRBV18,ASSRVDRSSYEQY
TRBV4-3,ASSQMGGLNEQY
TRBV6-5,ASSYLDGGTDTQY
TRBV7-2,ASSLGQGGSPLH
TRBV7-9,ASSLGQGEKAF
TRBV5-1,ASSLTIPVDEQY
TRBV18,ASSTGQNTGELF
TRBV7-2,ASRDTYTDTQY
TRBV6-6,ASSYLTGNYNSPLH
TRBV18,ASSKEGLVLF
TRBV11-2,ASSSHPTQETQY
TRBV5-1,ASSLVPGGGETQY
TRBV6-4,ASSQDYSYTGELF
TRBV7-2,ASSLQGRSGANVLT
TRBV3-1,ATSGETQY
TRBV10-2,ASTAIHKDTQY
TRBV5-1,ASSFDRAQYGYT
TRBV4-2,ASSQATLLDYGYT
TRBV7-2,ASSTTTGFEYGYT
TRBV29-1,SVPRRGTDTQY